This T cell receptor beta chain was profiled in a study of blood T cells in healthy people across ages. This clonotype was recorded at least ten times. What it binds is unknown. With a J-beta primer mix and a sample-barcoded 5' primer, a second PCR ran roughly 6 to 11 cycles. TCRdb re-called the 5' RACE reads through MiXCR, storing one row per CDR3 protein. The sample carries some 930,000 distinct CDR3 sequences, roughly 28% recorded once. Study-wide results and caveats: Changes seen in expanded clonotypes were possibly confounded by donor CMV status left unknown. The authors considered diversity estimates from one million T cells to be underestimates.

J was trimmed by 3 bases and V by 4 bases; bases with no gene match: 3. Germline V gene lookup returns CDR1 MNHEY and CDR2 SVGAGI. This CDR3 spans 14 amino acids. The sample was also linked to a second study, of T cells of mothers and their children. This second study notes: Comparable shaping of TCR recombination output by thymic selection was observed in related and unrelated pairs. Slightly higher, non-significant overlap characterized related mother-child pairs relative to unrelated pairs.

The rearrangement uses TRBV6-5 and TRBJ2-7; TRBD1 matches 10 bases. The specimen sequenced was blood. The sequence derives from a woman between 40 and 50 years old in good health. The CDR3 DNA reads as TGTGCCAGCAGTTCCAGGACAGGGGGCTACGAGCAGTACTTC. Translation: CASSSRTGGYEQYF.